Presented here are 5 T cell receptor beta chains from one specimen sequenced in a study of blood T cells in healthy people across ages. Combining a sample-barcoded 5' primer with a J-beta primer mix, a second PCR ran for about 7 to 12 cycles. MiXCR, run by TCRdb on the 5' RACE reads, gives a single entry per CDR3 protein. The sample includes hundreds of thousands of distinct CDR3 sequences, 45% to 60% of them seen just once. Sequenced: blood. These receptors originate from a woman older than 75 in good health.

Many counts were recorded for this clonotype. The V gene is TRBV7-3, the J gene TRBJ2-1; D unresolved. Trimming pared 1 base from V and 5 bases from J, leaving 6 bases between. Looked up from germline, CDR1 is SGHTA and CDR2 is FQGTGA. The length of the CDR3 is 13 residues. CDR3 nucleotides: TGTGCCAGCAGCTTAAGCCGTGACAATGAGCAGTTCTTC. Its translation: CASSLSRDNEQFF. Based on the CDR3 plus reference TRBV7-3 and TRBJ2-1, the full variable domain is GAGVSQTPSNKVTEKGKYVELRCDPISGHTALYWYRQSLGQGPEFLIYFQGTGAADDSGLPNDRFFAVRPEGSVSTLKIQRTERGDSAVYLCASSLSRDNEQFFGPGTRLTVL.

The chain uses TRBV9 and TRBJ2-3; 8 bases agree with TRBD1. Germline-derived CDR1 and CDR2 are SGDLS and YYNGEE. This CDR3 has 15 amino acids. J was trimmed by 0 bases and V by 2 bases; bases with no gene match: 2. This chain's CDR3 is CASSVGQASTDTQYF. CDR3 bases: TGTGCCAGCAGCGTGGGACAGGCAAGCACAGATACGCAGTATTTT.

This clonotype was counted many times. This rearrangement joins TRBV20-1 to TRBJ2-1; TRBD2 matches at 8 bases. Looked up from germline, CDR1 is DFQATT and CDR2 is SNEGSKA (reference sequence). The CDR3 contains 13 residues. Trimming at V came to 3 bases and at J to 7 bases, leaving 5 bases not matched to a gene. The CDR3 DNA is TGCAGTGCTAGCGGGGGGGCCCTAAATGAGCAGTTCTTC. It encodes CSASGGALNEQFF.

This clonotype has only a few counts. The CDR3 nucleotides are TGTGCCAGCAGCCAAGTCTCCAGCTCCTACAATGAGCAGTTCTTC. Amino acid sequence: CASSQVSSSYNEQFF. The chain joins TRBV14 to TRBJ2-1, with D hard to call. V was clipped by 1 base and J by 0 bases, with 7 bases between them. CDR3 length: 15 residues. Germline V lookup: CDR1 SGHDN, CDR2 FVKESK.

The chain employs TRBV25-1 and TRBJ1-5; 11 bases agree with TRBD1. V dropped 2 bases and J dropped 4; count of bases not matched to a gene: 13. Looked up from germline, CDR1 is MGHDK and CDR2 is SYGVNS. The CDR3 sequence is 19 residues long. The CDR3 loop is CASSENGKGTGGLNQPQHF. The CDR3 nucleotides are TGTGCCAGCAGTGAAAATGGGAAGGGGACAGGGGGTCTTAATCAGCCCCAGCATTTT.